This T cell receptor beta chain derives from a study of cytotoxic CD8 clonotypes in ibrutinib-treated CLL (TCRdb year 2021). Background for the entire study: In this cohort, around 15 patients were treatment-naive and approximately ten were relapsed/refractory, while some 17 had unmutated IGHV. Partial responses were observed in about 24 patients and complete responses in 2; after a median follow-up of roughly 72 months, remission was maintained in 14 patients and progression was observed in about twelve. The response samples were drawn at a median of around eleven months into treatment, with a range of roughly 6 to 36 months. An average of around 260,000 productive templates and some 100,000 productive rearrangements was obtained per sample. Of the approximately 86 participants in the trial, about 26 had longitudinal samples available. Cryopreserved peripheral blood mononuclear cells were obtained before treatment, at response, and at either sustained remission or disease progression. Patients were still on ibrutinib when every remission and progressive disease sample was collected.

V is cut by 8 bases and J by 5 bases, and the space between the germline ends is 6 bases. From cysteine to phenylalanine, the CDR3 is 10 amino acids long. The entry retains the CDR3 DNA only, 30 bases that are in frame from base 1. Taken from the germline V gene, the CDR1 and CDR2 loops are MDHEN and SYDVKM. Paper-wide results and their limitations: Clonality rose at ibrutinib response, remained stable during sustained remission, and dropped back toward baseline at progression. Public clonotypes were rare and either shrank or stayed stable during treatment, and the rise in clonality at ibrutinib response reflected expansion of private clonotypes. Sampling times were not matched between patients in sustained remission and patients whose disease was progressing, and lymph node repertoires were not examined. Baseline clonality exceeded that of age-matched healthy donors and correlated strongly with circulating CD8+ T-cell counts.

With regard to this clone: Its recognized antigen is unknown. No base-level quality is on record; no much larger clone is a single base apart.

On a MiSeq, deep resolution sequencing aimed for a depth between 1 in 1 million and 1 in 200,000 T cells, with each clonotype covered approximately 9.8x on average. TCR beta libraries were generated with the immunoSEQ hsTCRB Kit. The paper's processing steps were these. Data were analyzed with ImmunoSEQ Data Assistant and ImmunoSEQ Analyzer, with V, D and J genes assigned per IMGT definitions. Clonality, with values ranging from 0 to 1, was calculated as one minus the normalized Shannon entropy of productive rearrangement frequencies. Only overrepresented clonotypes making up at least 0.05% of each patient's repertoire were included in the public clonotype analysis. About a dozen repertoires from age-matched healthy donors, obtained from immuneACCESS, served as clonality controls. In TCRdb, the immuneACCESS table is reduced to in-frame sequences with V and J assigned. These tables do not hold every clone; where another copy was compared, an unresolved V gene accounts for under half, and the others remain unexplained. V and J calls and clone size are given by that table; D and trimming were obtained from the DNA. Within this sample are some 130,000 clones, with under 95% of them counted one time only. The ten largest clones take up roughly a tenth of the sample.

The time point label, read with the paper, signifies: 12 months on ibrutinib. For TCR beta library preparation, around 2 micrograms of genomic DNA were isolated from cryopreserved PBMCs. Longitudinal blood samples from CLL patients on ibrutinib monotherapy underwent high-throughput TCR beta sequencing. The patients took part in an open-label, single-center phase 2 trial of ibrutinib monotherapy. This TCR was recovered from a human donor with chronic lymphocytic leukemia. The receptor chain draws on TRBV28 and TRBJ2-5, with the D call perhaps TRBD1 or TRBD2, each one matching 5 bases. This specimen consisted of PBMCs, obtained after 12 months of ibrutinib treatment. The CDR3 has the sequence CASGTETQYF. At the DNA level, the sequence is TGTGCCAGCGGGACCGAGACCCAGTACTTC.